The 15 T cell receptor beta chains reported below all come from one sample, sequenced in a study of CD8+ T cells in alopecia areata. It was cDNA, reverse transcribed from extracted RNA, that served as the sequencing template. This table comes from immunoSEQ multiplex PCR, and its TCRdb copy is limited to in-frame clones, with some not included. The repertoire has 150,000 to 200,000 clones, 63% of them found once; the top ten carry 1.5% to 2%. The source was CD4+ T cells sorted from blood, collected at week 0. The receptors come from a human donor with alopecia areata.

This chain connects TRBV4-3 to TRBJ1-2; no clear D gene. V was cut by 1 base and J by 6 bases, with 12 bases left in between. The germline V gene has CDR1 LGHNA and CDR2 YSLEER. There are 14 residues in the CDR3. The CDR3 spells CASSQVRGRDGYTF. DNA of the CDR3: TGCGCCAGCAGCCAAGTCAGAGGGAGAGATGGCTACACCTTC.

The chain combines TRBV2 with TRBJ2-3; TRBD1 is a possible D gene (6 bases). The germline CDR1 and CDR2 sequences are SNHLY and FYNNEI. This CDR3 spans 14 amino acids. Trimming stripped 6 bases from V and 4 bases from J, with 14 bases between. The CDR3 reads CASSAQGASDTQYF. The CDR3, as DNA: TGTGCCAGCAGCGCACAGGGAGCATCAGATACGCAGTATTTT.

The V gene is TRBV5-1, the J gene TRBJ2-7; TRBD1 might be the D (6 bases). Germline CDR1 reads SGHRS; CDR2 reads YFSETQ. CDR3 length: 14 amino acids. Trimming pared 4 bases from V and 3 bases from J, leaving 14 bases between. As DNA, the CDR3 is TGCGCCAGCAGCATAACAGGGACCGTCTACGAGCAGTACTTC. This translates into CASSITGTVYEQYF.

This clone occurred a few times. This chain joins TRBV6-1 and TRBJ2-7; D may be TRBD1 (5 bases). The V and J ends lost 6 bases and 3 bases respectively, with 18 bases between them. Germline V CDR1 and CDR2: MNHNS, SASEGT. CDR3 size: 15 residues. The CDR3 spells CASRRGADSYYEQYF. The CDR3 DNA reads as TGTGCCAGCAGACGCGGAGCCGACAGCTACTACGAGCAGTACTTC.

The table lists this clone with a few counts. The J gene is TRBJ2-1, the V gene TRBV11-1; D might be TRBD1 (5 bases). In germline, CDR1 is SGHAT, CDR2 FQDESV (reference sequence). Trimming shortened V by 5 bases and J by 5 bases, and 13 bases separated the two germline ends. The CDR3 length is 14 residues. The CDR3 protein is CASSRYRFDNEQFF. CDR3 bases: TGTGCCAGCAGCCGCTACAGGTTCGACAATGAGCAGTTCTTC. Together with reference TRBV11-1 and TRBJ2-1, the CDR3 gives the full variable domain: EAEVAQSPRYKITEKSQAVAFWCDPISGHATLYWYRQILGQGPELLVQFQDESVVDDSQLPKDRFSAERLKGVDSTLKIQPAELGDSAMYLCASSRYRFDNEQFFGPGTRLTVL.

V and J are TRBV2 and TRBJ2-2; 7 bases map to TRBD1. The germline gives CDR1 SNHLY, CDR2 FYNNEI. The CDR3 totals 14 residues. V lost 3 bases, J lost 4 bases, and 2 bases stayed unmatched. The CDR3, as DNA: TGTGCCAGCAGTGATGACAGGGCCACCGGGGAGCTGTTTTTT. Its translation: CASSDDRATGELFF.

This clone was recorded at least ten times. V and J are TRBV6-6 and TRBJ2-6; D gene unclear. The CDR3 consists of 15 residues. Germline values: CDR1 MNHNY, CDR2 SVGAGI (reference sequence). V dropped 5 bases and J dropped 0 bases, with 8 bases sitting between them. Here the CDR3 DNA reads TGTGCCAGCAGTGATCGTGCCTCTGGGGCCAACGTCCTGACTTTC. The encoded protein is CASSDRASGANVLTF.

This clone has more than one count but fewer than ten. J is TRBJ2-2 and V is TRBV7-2; D is unclear. This CDR3 contains 14 residues. Looked up from germline, CDR1 is SGHTA and CDR2 is FQGNSA. V dropped 2 bases and J dropped 4 bases, with 8 bases sitting between them. Here the CDR3 reads CASSLLPPTGELFF. The CDR3 DNA follows: TGTGCCAGCAGCTTACTGCCCCCCACCGGGGAGCTGTTTTTT.

This chain joins TRBV5-6 and TRBJ2-1; D uncertain. The V end lost 3 bases, the J end lost 4 bases, and 8 bases lay between the germline ends. Germline loops: CDR1 SGHDT, CDR2 YYEEEE. The CDR3 runs 13 residues. The CDR3 DNA follows: TGTGCCAGCAGCTCGACGATATACAATGAGCAGTTCTTC. Translation gives CASSSTIYNEQFF.

The chain joins TRBV10-2 to TRBJ2-5; D gene uncertain. Germline-derived CDR1 and CDR2 are WSHSY and SAAADI. There are 12 residues in the CDR3. V lost 4 bases to trimming and J lost 1 base, with 4 bases between them. CDR3 nucleotide sequence: TGCGCCAGCAGTGGGAGCCAAGAGACCCAGTACTTC. It specifies CASSGSQETQYF.

The CDR3 here is CATSTQAFSGANVLTF. The DNA for the CDR3 is TGTGCCACCAGTACCCAAGCCTTCTCTGGGGCCAACGTCCTGACTTTC. The gene calls are TRBV15 and TRBJ2-6; no clear D. CDR1 LNHNV and CDR2 YYDKDF come from the germline V gene (reference sequence). This CDR3 has 16 residues. V was cut by 6 bases and J by 0 bases, with 12 bases left in between.

This chain uses TRBV4-3 with TRBJ1-5; no definite D call. The CDR3 runs 14 residues. The V and J ends lost 4 bases and 3 bases respectively, with 10 bases between them. Germline assignment: CDR1 LGHNA and CDR2 YSLEER. CDR3 nucleotides: TGCGCCAGCAGCCTGAGGACGGACAATCAGCCCCAGCATTTT. This encodes CASSLRTDNQPQHF.

The chain uses TRBV25-1 and TRBJ2-7; 7 bases align to TRBD2. V shed 5 bases and J 4 bases; nucleotides not matched to a gene: 2. The CDR3 contains 12 residues. Germline CDR1 MGHDK, CDR2 SYGVNS. The CDR3 here is CASSREGYEQYF. The CDR3 coding sequence is TGTGCCAGCAGTAGGGAGGGTTACGAGCAGTACTTC.

This clone was detected only a few times. CDR3 sequence (DNA): TGTGCCAGCAGCGTTCTGATGAACACTGAAGCTTTCTTT. It is translated as CASSVLMNTEAFF. V gene TRBV9 combines with J gene TRBJ1-1, with D uncertain. This CDR3 comprises 13 residues. With 2 bases removed from V and 0 bases from J, the gap between germline ends came to 5 bases. Per the germline V gene, CDR1 is SGDLS and CDR2 is YYNGEE.

The V and J genes are TRBV5-1 and TRBJ2-5, with 8 positions matching TRBD1. With 2 bases clipped from V and 2 bases from J, the junction kept 8 bases outside the gene matches. The germline V gene has CDR1 SGHRS and CDR2 YFSETQ. This CDR3 has 16 amino acids. For the CDR3, the DNA is TGCGCCAGCAGCTTCGGAGCCGGGACAGGACAAGAGACCCAGTACTTC. Translated, it gives CASSFGAGTGQETQYF.